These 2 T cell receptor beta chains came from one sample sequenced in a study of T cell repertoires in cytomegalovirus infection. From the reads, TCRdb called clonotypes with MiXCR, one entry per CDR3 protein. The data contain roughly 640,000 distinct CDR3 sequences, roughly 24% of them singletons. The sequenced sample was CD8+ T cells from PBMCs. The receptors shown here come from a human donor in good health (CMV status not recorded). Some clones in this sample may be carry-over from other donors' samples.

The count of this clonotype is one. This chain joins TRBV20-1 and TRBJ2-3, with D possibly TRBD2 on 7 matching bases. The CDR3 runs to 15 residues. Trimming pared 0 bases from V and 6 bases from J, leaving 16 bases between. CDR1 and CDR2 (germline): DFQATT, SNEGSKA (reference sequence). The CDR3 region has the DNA TGCAGTGCTAGAGAGAGGGGGGGGCCTGTGGATACGCAGTATTTT. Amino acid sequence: CSARERGGPVDTQYF.

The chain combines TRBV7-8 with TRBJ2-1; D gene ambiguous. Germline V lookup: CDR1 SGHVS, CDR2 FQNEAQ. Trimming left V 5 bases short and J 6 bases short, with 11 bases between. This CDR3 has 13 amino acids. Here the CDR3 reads CASSPGPCNEQFF. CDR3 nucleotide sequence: TGTGCCAGCAGCCCCGGGCCGTGCAATGAGCAGTTCTTC.